These 30 T cell receptor beta chains share one sample of origin, sequenced in a study of identical twins. Each CDR3 protein gets one entry after TCRdb re-called the 5' RACE reads with MiXCR. The sample has about 150,000 distinct CDR3 sequences, under 4.5% seen once; the top ten hold around 8%. Sequencing was done on a sample of memory T cells sorted from blood. The receptors derive from a man between 18 and 29 years old in good health.

This clonotype was counted between two and nine times. The CDR3 DNA follows: TGTGCCAGCAGCTTGGCTGGGGGGTTCTATGGCTACACCTTC. It yields the protein CASSLAGGFYGYTF. The chain uses TRBV5-6 and TRBJ1-2, with D tentatively TRBD1 (5 bases). The length of the CDR3 is 14 residues. Germline values: CDR1 SGHDT, CDR2 YYEEEE. V was cut by 0 bases and J by 4 bases, with 10 bases left in between.

The table lists this clonotype with many counts. This chain uses TRBV10-3 with TRBJ2-2; D gene unclear. The CDR3 runs 14 residues. Trimming removed 6 bases at V and 5 bases at J, with 13 bases between. The V gene's germline CDR1 is ENHRY and CDR2 SYGVKD. The CDR3: CAIRDLEKTGELFF. CDR3 DNA sequence: TGTGCCATCAGAGATCTAGAAAAGACCGGGGAGCTGTTTTTT.

There are many counts of this clonotype. DNA for the CDR3: TGTGCCAGCAGCGCCATGGGACAGACACCGCTAATTGAGCAGTTCTTC. It codes for CASSAMGQTPLIEQFF. The rearrangement links TRBV7-2 to TRBJ2-1; 7 bases map to TRBD1. J was trimmed by 9 bases and V by 5 bases; bases with no gene match: 16. There are 16 residues in the CDR3. Germline CDR1 reads SGHTA; CDR2 reads FQGNSA.

The sample holds many counts of this clonotype. The rearrangement links TRBV14 to TRBJ2-1; D is unclear. The germline gives CDR1 SGHDN, CDR2 FVKESK. This CDR3 is 14 amino acids long. V lost 2 bases and J lost 4, with 9 bases in between. CDR3 nucleotide sequence: TGTGCCAGCAGCCAAACTAACATATACAATGAGCAGTTCTTC. Translation: CASSQTNIYNEQFF.

This chain links TRBV20-1 with TRBJ2-5, with D unresolved. Trimming took 5 bases from V and 1 from J, leaving 14 bases between them. The CDR3 has 14 amino acids. Germline V gene sequence: CDR1 DFQATT, CDR2 SNEGSKA (reference sequence). The CDR3: CSAPLVGRQETQYF. CDR3 sequence (DNA): TGCAGTGCTCCCCTGGTAGGGCGCCAAGAGACCCAGTACTTC.

This clonotype was seen ten or more times. The CDR3 sequence: CASSQDGRIEFF. DNA of the CDR3: TGTGCCAGCAGCCAAGACGGGCGGATCGAGTTCTTC. J is TRBJ2-1 and V is TRBV14; D is ambiguous. V gave up 0 bases and J gave up 14 bases, with 11 bases separating them. The CDR3 is 12 residues long. Germline loops: CDR1 SGHDN, CDR2 FVKESK.

This clonotype occurred many times. V is TRBV15 and J is TRBJ2-1, with 11 bases identical to TRBD2. J was trimmed by 3 bases and V by 8 bases; bases with no gene match: 3. The CDR3 has 14 residues. Germline-derived CDR1 and CDR2 are LNHNV and YYDKDF (reference sequence). CDR3 in amino acids: CATGTSGIYNEQFF. DNA for the CDR3: TGTGCCACCGGGACTAGCGGTATCTACAATGAGCAGTTCTTC.

This clonotype was seen repeatedly, ten times or more. The gene calls are TRBV7-2 and TRBJ2-5, with 9 bases matching TRBD1. There are 15 residues in the CDR3. CDR1 SGHTA and CDR2 FQGNSA come from the germline V gene. Unmatched junction bases numbered 6, after V lost 5 bases and J lost 2 bases. The CDR3 is CASSKGQGVQETQYF. CDR3 nucleotides: TGTGCCAGCAGCAAGGGACAGGGCGTTCAAGAGACCCAGTACTTC.

This clonotype was recorded at least ten times. The genes are TRBV12-3 or TRBV12-4 and TRBJ2-1, with TRBD1 as a possible D gene (5 bases). Trimming cost V 3 bases and J 8 bases, with 38 bases left between them. This CDR3 has 22 residues. CDR3 DNA: TGTGCCAGCAGTTTTTTGTTTAGGACGCGTAGTGGTTGGCAGGGCAGGAGCTATGAGCAGTTCTTC. Encoded protein: CASSFLFRTRSGWQGRSYEQFF.

This clonotype was detected ten times or more. This chain joins TRBV5-1 and TRBJ2-5; 7 bases agree with TRBD1. The CDR3 length is 14 residues. CDR1 is SGHRS, CDR2 YFSETQ, per germline. With 3 bases clipped from V and 5 bases from J, the junction kept 7 bases outside the gene matches. CDR3 in amino acids: CASSYKGAGETQYF. The CDR3 bases are TGCGCCAGCAGCTACAAGGGGGCCGGGGAGACCCAGTACTTC.

V is TRBV15 and J is TRBJ2-5; no firm D call. V lost 2 bases and J lost 5, with 9 bases in between. Germline assignment: CDR1 LNHNV and CDR2 YYDKDF (reference sequence). The length of the CDR3 is 13 residues. The DNA of the CDR3 is TGTGCCACCAGCAGAATCATAGGGGAGACCCAGTACTTC. The encoded protein is CATSRIIGETQYF.

This chain links TRBV10-1 with TRBJ2-3; D gene ambiguous. The V and J ends lost 8 bases and 3 bases respectively, with 9 bases between them. The length of the CDR3 is 12 residues. Germline values: CDR1 WNHNN, CDR2 SYGVQD (reference sequence). The CDR3 is CASSEHTDTQYF. CDR3 nucleotides: TGCGCCAGCTCGGAACATACAGATACGCAGTATTTT.

The table lists this clonotype with many counts. The V call is TRBV7-2, the J call TRBJ1-5, with no clear D. The germline CDR1 and CDR2 sequences are SGHTA and FQGNSA. This CDR3 has 13 residues. Trimming took 6 bases from V and 3 from J, leaving 9 bases between them. In nucleotides, the CDR3 is TGTGCCAGCAGTAGACAATACAATCAGCCCCAGCATTTT. Protein sequence: CASSRQYNQPQHF.

The chain couples TRBV18 to TRBJ2-7; 9 bases match TRBD1. This CDR3 comprises 14 residues. Trimming at V came to 5 bases and at J to 4 bases, leaving 6 bases not matched to a gene. Germline V gene sequence: CDR1 KGHSH, CDR2 LQKENI. CDR3 region: CASSGTGTHYEQYF. The CDR3 DNA follows: TGTGCCAGCTCAGGGACAGGGACACATTACGAGCAGTACTTC.

In this sample, this clonotype turned up many times. The chain couples TRBV11-2 to TRBJ2-1, with D maybe TRBD2 (5 bases). Trimming cost V 5 bases and J 10 bases, with 21 bases left between them. Germline V gene lookup returns CDR1 SGHAT and CDR2 FQNNGV. The CDR3 is 15 residues long. In DNA, the CDR3 is TGTGCCAGCAGCACCTCTTTCCGGGGTATCGGGGAGCAGTTCTTC. Translation gives CASSTSFRGIGEQFF.

This clonotype was recorded at least ten times. The genes are TRBV29-1 and TRBJ2-2, with 9 bases lining up with TRBD1. Trimming removed 7 bases from V and 1 base from J; junction bases left unmatched: 4. The CDR3 is 14 residues long. Germline CDR1 SQVTM, CDR2 ANQGSEA. The CDR3 nucleotides are TGCAGCGCGGGGACAGGGTTGAACACCGGGGAGCTGTTTTTT. Translated, it gives CSAGTGLNTGELFF.

The chain joins TRBV20-1 to TRBJ2-1; 7 positions match TRBD2. J lost 9 bases, V lost 0 bases, and 11 bases had no gene match. The CDR3 spans 15 residues. CDR1 is DFQATT and CDR2 is SNEGSKA in the germline V gene (reference sequence). The CDR3 protein is CSARDPLTTGGEQFF. The CDR3 bases are TGCAGTGCTAGAGACCCCCTCACCACGGGGGGTGAGCAGTTCTTC.

This clonotype was observed at least ten times. This sequence joins TRBV6-2 or TRBV6-3 and TRBJ1-1; perhaps TRBD1 as D (5 bases). Per the germline V gene, CDR1 is MNHEY and CDR2 is SVGEGT. V lost 5 bases to trimming and J lost 1 base, with 14 bases between them. The CDR3 contains 15 residues. CDR3 nucleotide sequence: TGTGCCAGCAGTCCCCACGGGGCAGGGAACACTGAAGCTTTCTTT. Residues: CASSPHGAGNTEAFF.

This clonotype was counted many times. This chain connects TRBV30 to TRBJ2-4; possible D gene TRBD2, 6 bases. Trimming shortened V by 6 bases and J by 5 bases, and 8 bases separated the two germline ends. CDR1 and CDR2 from the germline V gene are GTSNPN and SVGIG (reference sequence). The length of the CDR3 is 11 residues. The CDR3 is CACGGENIQYF. The CDR3 bases are TGTGCCTGCGGCGGGGAAAACATTCAGTACTTC.

This clonotype was counted at least ten times. The chain links TRBV20-1 to TRBJ2-3; D is unclear. The V gene lost 5 bases and the J gene lost 0 bases, with 3 bases spanning the gap. The germline V gene encodes CDR1 DFQATT and CDR2 SNEGSKA (reference sequence). The CDR3 runs 11 residues. The CDR3 protein is CSADSTDTQYF. As DNA, the CDR3 is TGCAGTGCTGACAGCACAGATACGCAGTATTTT.

This clonotype appeared many times. V gene TRBV4-1 combines with J gene TRBJ1-1; D unresolved. CDR1 and CDR2 (germline): MGHRA, YSYEKL. CDR3 length: 13 amino acids. V dropped 6 bases and J dropped 4 bases, with 12 bases sitting between them. The DNA for the CDR3 is TGCGCCAGCAGAAGGCCCGGAGGCACTGAAGCTTTCTTT. Translating it yields CASRRPGGTEAFF.

This clonotype was seen more than once but under ten times. This rearrangement joins TRBV5-1 to TRBJ1-2; 7 positions agree with TRBD1. The V and J ends lost 3 bases and 7 bases, in that order; junction bases with no gene match: 9. From germline, CDR1 is SGHRS and CDR2 YFSETQ. The CDR3 sequence is 14 residues long. As DNA, the CDR3 is TGCGCCAGCAGCTCCTTCCGACAGGGTGGTGGCTACACCTTC. This encodes CASSSFRQGGGYTF. Full variable domain (rest looked up from reference TRBV5-1 and TRBJ1-2): KAGVTQTPRYLIKTRGQQVTLSCSPISGHRSVSWYQQTPGQGLQFLFEYFSETQRNKGNFPGRFSGRQFSNSRSEMNVSTLELGDSALYLCASSSFRQGGGYTFGSGTRLTVV.

This clonotype was detected many times. The chain has TRBV25-1 and TRBJ2-1; D call uncertain. The germline CDR1 and CDR2 sequences are MGHDK and SYGVNS. Deletions cut 5 bases from V and 3 bases from J, with 14 bases between. This CDR3 region has 15 residues. The CDR3 nucleotides read TGTGCCAGCAGTCCAGACCGGGTTCTCTACAATGAGCAGTTCTTC. This gives the protein CASSPDRVLYNEQFF.

This clonotype was recorded a few times. This chain uses TRBV25-1 with TRBJ2-7, with 8 nucleotides matching TRBD1. The CDR3 runs 13 residues. J was trimmed by 2 bases and V by 6 bases; bases with no gene match: 3. Per the germline V gene, CDR1 is MGHDK and CDR2 is SYGVNS. CDR3 in DNA: TGTGCCAGCAGAACAGGGGGAGCCTACGAGCAGTACTTC. It translates to CASRTGGAYEQYF.

This clonotype was observed at least ten times. The chain uses TRBV5-6 and TRBJ1-2; 10 nucleotides line up with TRBD1. This CDR3 spans 15 amino acids. Germline lookup yields CDR1 SGHDT and CDR2 YYEEEE. Trimming took 4 bases from V and 4 from J; bases not matched to a gene: 7. CDR3 amino acids: CASSRRDRGVYGYTF. In nucleotides, the CDR3 is TGTGCCAGCAGCCGCAGGGACAGGGGCGTCTATGGCTACACCTTC.

The sample holds many counts of this clonotype. The chain employs TRBV7-8 and TRBJ2-7, with 12 nucleotides matching TRBD2. The trim removed 5 bases at V and 9 bases at J, leaving 8 bases unmatched. Germline loops: CDR1 SGHVS, CDR2 FQNEAQ. This CDR3 region has 14 residues. This chain's CDR3 is CASSARLAGAVQYV. As DNA, the CDR3 is TGTGCCAGCAGCGCAAGACTAGCGGGAGCTGTGCAGTACGTC.

Many counts were recorded for this clonotype. The chain links TRBV25-1 to TRBJ1-1, with a tentative D call TRBD1 (6 bases). The CDR3 totals 13 residues. From germline, CDR1 is MGHDK and CDR2 SYGVNS. The V gene lost 6 bases and the J gene lost 7 bases, with 15 bases spanning the gap. The CDR3 DNA reads TGTGCCAGCAGAAAACAGGGATACGGTGAAGCTTTCTTT. Its protein product is CASRKQGYGEAFF.

This clonotype was detected ten times or more. The rearrangement uses TRBV5-5 and TRBJ2-3, with a possible D match to TRBD1 (5 bases). With 0 bases removed from V and 0 bases from J, the gap between germline ends came to 11 bases. Germline V CDR1 and CDR2: SGHKS, YYEKEE (reference sequence). There are 16 residues in the CDR3. CDR3 region: CASSLAVTGSTDTQYF. Here the CDR3 DNA reads TGTGCCAGCAGCTTGGCTGTAACAGGCAGCACAGATACGCAGTATTTT.

This clonotype was seen at least ten times. The chain combines TRBV7-3 with TRBJ2-2; D is possibly TRBD1 (5 bases). Germline V gene data show CDR1 as SGHTA and CDR2 as FQGTGA. V gave up 1 base and J gave up 0 bases, with 9 bases separating them. This CDR3 contains 16 residues. CDR3 DNA sequence: TGTGCCAGCAGCTTAAAGGCAGGGACGAACACCGGGGAGCTGTTTTTT. This codes for CASSLKAGTNTGELFF.

This clonotype was seen repeatedly, ten times or more. V usage is TRBV3-1 and J usage is TRBJ1-1, with D possibly TRBD1 on 6 matching bases. V gave up 5 bases and J gave up 4 bases, with 23 bases separating them. Germline lookup yields CDR1 LGHDT and CDR2 YNNKEL (reference sequence). This CDR3 contains 17 residues. The CDR3 region is CASSSGQGYYEGTEAFF. CDR3 bases: TGTGCCAGCAGCAGTGGGCAGGGGTATTATGAAGGCACTGAAGCTTTCTTT.